The rows below give T cell receptor beta chains drawn from one sample of a study of T-cell memory formation after mild COVID-19. TCRdb independently ran MiXCR on the 5' RACE reads; one entry per CDR3 protein. The sample shows 450,000 or so distinct CDR3 sequences, roughly 25% of them seen only once. Sequencing used PBMCs or a T cell subset sorted from them (not recorded which). These TCRs come from an adult woman who had mild COVID-19 (a few samples of this study predate the infection). Cell type and time point are not known. Both conserved end residues are part of each CDR3.

>TRBV24-1
CATSDLKLNTGELFF
>TRBV20-1
CSATPPPSQQETQYF
>TRBV11-2
CASSPKQGRYLTDTQYF
>TRBV4-3
CASSQRRLTLAGEVNEQFF
>TRBV18
CASSPRQGVNTEAFF
>TRBV29-1
CSVLVQGGAGYTF
>TRBV23-1
CASSHPGQDGSSYEQYF
>TRBV20-1
CSARESRYQPQHF
>TRBV6-2/TRBV6-3
CASSYTVRGNQPQHF
>TRBV5-1
CASSADGTTSYEQYF
>TRBV10-3
CAISGTGWELNTEAFF
>TRBV20-1
CSARTGAGPNTGELFF
>TRBV3-1
CASSPWTSGMTGELFF
>TRBV11-3
CASSLATSGADTQYF
>TRBV24-1
CATSGAGGPKDTQYF
>TRBV10-3
CAISESGARVETQYF
>TRBV12-3/TRBV12-4
CASSLGLAGRQDTQYF
>TRBV7-9
CASSLVVREGSHEQFF
>TRBV5-1
CASSLGDDSRTQYF
>TRBV4-3
CASSQGQGIGEQFF
>TRBV6-1
CASSEAALRGGYEQYF
>TRBV5-1
CASSLLGKGTGGTDTQYF
>TRBV7-6
CASSRWDSLTDTQYF
>TRBV6-6
CASIHNAGDSNQPQHF
>TRBV12-3/TRBV12-4
CASNGASAYNEQFF
>TRBV5-1
CASSRVVGTSGVGLYEQYF
>TRBV29-1
CSARAGPYEKLFF